These 21 T cell receptor beta chains came from one sample sequenced in a study of beta chain features in type 1 diabetes. The study reverse transcribed the entire isolated RNA, so it sequenced expressed TCRB transcripts. Assay used: immunoSEQ multiplex PCR; TCRdb lists only in-frame clones, some missing. This sample carries under 450,000 clones, about 15% of them seen once, and the ten largest clones take approximately 0.019%. Sample: naive CD4+ T cells from blood. The source is a woman aged 18-29 years in good health.

This clone was counted a few times. The chain recombines TRBV7-3 with TRBJ2-2; 7 bases fit TRBD2. Germline V gene lookup returns CDR1 SGHTA and CDR2 FQGTGA. With V trimmed by 8 bases and J by 7 bases, 10 bases remained unmatched. CDR3 length: 14 residues. This CDR3 is CASSRGSADGELFF. In DNA, the CDR3 is TGTGCCAGCTCCCGCGGGAGCGCGGACGGGGAGCTGTTTTTT.

This clone turned up a few times. The V gene is TRBV7-6, the J gene TRBJ2-1; maybe TRBD2 (6 bases). CDR3 length: 15 residues. Between the trimmed V and J ends, which lost 1 base and 4 bases, there was a span of 11 bases. Germline values: CDR1 SGHVS, CDR2 FNYEAQ. As DNA, the CDR3 is TGTGCCAGCAGCTTAGGAAGCGGGCTTTACAATGAGCAGTTCTTC. It translates to CASSLGSGLYNEQFF. Full variable domain (rest looked up from reference TRBV7-6 and TRBJ2-1): GAGVSQSPRYKVTKRGQDVALRCDPISGHVSLYWYRQALGQGPEFLTYFNYEAQQDKSGLPNDRFSAERPEGSISTLTIQRTEQRDSAMYRCASSLGSGLYNEQFFGPGTRLTVL.

The chain employs TRBV14 and TRBJ2-7, with 7 bases that match TRBD2. Germline assignment: CDR1 SGHDN and CDR2 FVKESK. V was clipped by 0 bases and J by 4 bases; unmatched bases: 9. The CDR3 totals 16 residues. The CDR3, as DNA: TGTGCCAGCAGCCAAGATCAACTGCCGGGGGGATACGAGCAGTACTTC. It encodes CASSQDQLPGGYEQYF.

Points on this clone: Other DNA sequences in the sample encode the same CDR3. The chain couples TRBV14 to TRBJ1-1, with D perhaps matching TRBD1 (5 bases). The ends were cut back, 3 bases at V and 1 base at J, with 6 bases in the middle. There are 13 residues in the CDR3. CDR1 SGHDN and CDR2 FVKESK come from the germline V gene. CDR3 sequence reads: CASSQQGNTEAFF. DNA of the CDR3: TGTGCCAGCAGCCAGCAGGGGAACACTGAAGCTTTCTTT.

This rearrangement joins TRBV28 to TRBJ2-1, with 8 bases aligning to TRBD2. Germline V gene sequence: CDR1 MDHEN, CDR2 SYDVKM. Trimming took 0 bases from V and 7 from J; bases not matched to a gene: 8. This CDR3 region has 16 residues. The chain's CDR3 is CASSLWVGRALNEQFF. The CDR3 DNA reads TGTGCCAGCAGTTTATGGGTCGGGAGGGCCCTGAATGAGCAGTTCTTC.

The chain joins TRBV19 to TRBJ2-2; 12 bases are a match to TRBD1. Trimming took 8 bases from V and 4 from J; bases not matched to a gene: 5. This CDR3 is built from 15 residues. Per germline, CDR1 LNHDA and CDR2 SQIVND (reference sequence). CDR3 residues: CASVRDRGRTGELFF. The CDR3 coding sequence is TGTGCCAGTGTCCGGGACAGGGGGCGCACCGGGGAGCTGTTTTTT. The full variable domain, with the rest looked up from reference TRBV19 and TRBJ2-2, is DGGITQSPKYLFRKEGQNVTLSCEQNLNHDAMYWYRQDPGQGLRLIYYSQIVNDFQKGDIAEGYSVSREKKESFPLTVTSAQKNPTAFYLCASVRDRGRTGELFFGEGSRLTVL.

The V and J genes are TRBV10-3 and TRBJ1-4; 8 bases line up with TRBD1. The CDR3 is made up of 15 amino acids. Germline V gene lookup returns CDR1 ENHRY and CDR2 SYGVKD. The trim removed 4 bases at V and 8 bases at J, leaving 9 bases unmatched. CDR3 protein: CAISATGGGDEKLFF. The CDR3 DNA is TGTGCCATCAGTGCTACAGGGGGTGGCGACGAAAAACTGTTTTTT.

This clone was seen only a few times. The rearrangement links TRBV5-1 to TRBJ2-7, with 7 bases identical to TRBD1. The CDR3 length is 16 residues. V lost 1 base, J lost 1 base, and 8 bases stayed unmatched. The germline V gene has CDR1 SGHRS and CDR2 YFSETQ. The CDR3 is CASSLLSTGISYEQYF. CDR3 sequence (DNA): TGCGCCAGCAGCTTGTTGTCGACAGGGATTTCCTACGAGCAGTACTTC.

The V and J genes are TRBV5-6 and TRBJ2-1; D not resolved. The CDR3 covers 13 residues. Germline CDR1 and CDR2: SGHDT and YYEEEE. Trimming removed 0 bases at V and 8 bases at J, with 9 bases between. CDR3: CASSLDRGHEQFF. Written as DNA, the CDR3 is TGTGCCAGCAGCTTGGACCGTGGGCATGAGCAGTTCTTC.

This chain's CDR3 is CASSLVDSKHNEQFF. CDR3 bases: TGCGCCAGCAGCTTGGTCGACTCGAAACACAATGAGCAGTTCTTC. This chain links TRBV5-1 with TRBJ2-1; D gene ambiguous. The V gene's germline CDR1 is SGHRS and CDR2 YFSETQ. The CDR3 is made up of 15 amino acids. V lost 0 bases and J 5 bases, leaving 12 bases between the germline ends.

The J gene is TRBJ2-2, the V gene TRBV28, with 7 bases matching TRBD1. From germline, CDR1 is MDHEN and CDR2 SYDVKM. Unmatched junction bases numbered 10, after V lost 2 bases and J lost 7 bases. The CDR3 has 16 amino acids. The CDR3 reads CASSLERGGIGGELFF. In DNA form, the CDR3 reads TGTGCCAGCAGTTTAGAGAGAGGGGGCATAGGCGGGGAGCTGTTTTTT.

The gene calls are TRBV5-1 and TRBJ1-1; D is perhaps TRBD1 (5 bases). Trimming removed 0 bases at V and 5 bases at J, with 8 bases between. CDR3 length: 13 residues. Germline lookup yields CDR1 SGHRS and CDR2 YFSETQ. CDR3 protein: CASSLEGWTEAFF. CDR3 nucleotides: TGCGCCAGCAGCTTGGAGGGGTGGACTGAAGCTTTCTTT.

This clone has a handful of counts. The rearrangement uses TRBV27 and TRBJ2-6; 11 bases agree with TRBD2. The CDR3 length is 17 residues. The V gene's germline CDR1 is MNHEY and CDR2 SMNVEV (reference sequence). V was clipped by 10 bases and J by 3 bases; unmatched bases: 11. The CDR3 region has the DNA TGTGCCACCTCGACACTAGCGGGAGCTCTTGGGGCCAACGTCCTGACTTTC. This encodes CATSTLAGALGANVLTF.

A few counts support this clone. This chain joins TRBV6-5 and TRBJ1-5; 9 bases map to TRBD1. The CDR3 loop spans 14 amino acids. Germline CDR1 is MNHEY and CDR2 is SVGAGI. Losses at the gene ends were 6 bases for V and 5 bases for J; bases not matched to a gene: 5. The CDR3 here is CASSHDRGDQPQHF. The CDR3 coding sequence is TGTGCCAGCAGCCATGACAGGGGGGATCAGCCCCAGCATTTT.

The chain joins TRBV28 to TRBJ2-7; 10 nucleotides match TRBD1. Germline CDR1 and CDR2: MDHEN and SYDVKM. The V and J ends lost 8 bases and 6 bases, in that order; junction bases with no gene match: 10. The CDR3 covers 14 residues. CDR3 DNA: TGTGCCAGCCGGACAGGGGGGATCGTCGGCGAGCAGTACTTC. Protein: CASRTGGIVGEQYF. Together with reference TRBV28 and TRBJ2-7, the CDR3 gives the full variable domain: DVKVTQSSRYLVKRTGEKVFLECVQDMDHENMFWYRQDPGLGLRLIYFSYDVKMKEKGDIPEGYSVSREKKERFSLILESASTNQTSMYLCASRTGGIVGEQYFGPGTRLTVT.

On this clone: The same CDR3 is also encoded by other DNA sequences in this sample. The chain uses TRBV30 and TRBJ1-2; D gene unclear. The CDR3 has 13 residues. The germline CDR1 and CDR2 sequences are GTSNPN and SVGIG (reference sequence). V gave up 0 bases and J gave up 2 bases, with 7 bases separating them. The CDR3 spells CAWSVAANYGYTF. CDR3 sequence (DNA): TGTGCCTGGAGTGTAGCGGCAAACTATGGCTACACCTTC. The whole variable domain, remainder taken from reference TRBV30 and TRBJ1-2, is SQTIHQWPATLVQPVGSPLSLECTVEGTSNPNLYWYRQAAGRGLQLLFYSVGIGQISSEVPQNLSASRPQDRQFILSSKKLLLSDSGFYLCAWSVAANYGYTFGSGTRLTVV.

This clone showed up just a few times. Other DNA sequences in the same sample also yield this CDR3. This rearrangement joins TRBV18 to TRBJ2-3; 8 bases align to TRBD2. V lost 3 bases, J lost 1 base, and 0 bases stayed unmatched. The CDR3 has 14 amino acids. Looked up from germline, CDR1 is KGHSH and CDR2 is LQKENI. The CDR3 region has the DNA TGTGCCAGCTCACCGACTAGCGGCACAGATACGCAGTATTTT. This gives the protein CASSPTSGTDTQYF.

In this sample, this clone turned up a few times. The rearrangement uses TRBV7-9 and TRBJ2-4; the match to TRBD1 covers 10 bases. CDR1 and CDR2 (germline): SEHNR, FQNEAQ (reference sequence). After removal of 4 bases from V and 8 bases from J, the junction contained 8 bases not matched to a gene. This CDR3 is built from 15 residues. The CDR3 DNA sequence: TGTGCCAGCAGCTACCGGGACAGGGGAGAGCACATTCAGTACTTC. Residues: CASSYRDRGEHIQYF.

This chain links TRBV5-1 with TRBJ2-6, with D unclear. The CDR3 sequence is 18 residues long. Trimming took 0 bases from V and 0 from J, leaving 13 bases between them. Germline V gives CDR1 SGHRS, CDR2 YFSETQ. For the CDR3, the DNA is TGCGCCAGCAGCTTGGATGGCAAAAGGAGCTCTGGGGCCAACGTCCTGACTTTC. Translating gives CASSLDGKRSSGANVLTF.

A few counts support this clone. This chain uses TRBV2 with TRBJ1-2, with D possibly being TRBD1 (6 bases). Per the germline V gene, CDR1 is SNHLY and CDR2 is FYNNEI. Trimming took off 8 bases at V and 3 bases at J, with 22 bases between the two ends. The CDR3 covers 16 residues. The CDR3: CASFLKVLGGDYGYTF. The CDR3 bases are TGTGCCAGCTTCCTGAAGGTGTTAGGGGGAGACTATGGCTACACCTTC.

V usage is TRBV9 and J usage is TRBJ2-3; 10 bases match TRBD2. The CDR3 extends over 15 amino acids. V gave up 4 bases and J gave up 4 bases; unmatched junction bases: 6. CDR1 and CDR2 (germline): SGDLS, YYNGEE. The CDR3 protein is CASSHSGRIPDTQYF. The CDR3 DNA reads as TGTGCCAGCAGCCATAGCGGGAGGATCCCAGATACGCAGTATTTT.